This TCR beta chain was found in a study of blood T cell repertoires in COVID-19. The wider study: Researchers got acute and convalescent COVID-19 samples from the United States, Italy and Spain. PBMCs, B-cell-depleted T cells, or T cells were the source of the cDNA or gDNA that made up the material.

Under the authors' procedure: It was from reference gene primer amplification that nucleated cell counts were estimated. Measured with immunoSEQ multiplex PCR; TCRdb has only the in-frame clones, and not every one. That table is the source of V, J and clone size, and D and trimming were worked out from the DNA. Counted here are around 270,000 clones, 65% to 85% occurring once; the ten biggest clones make up 1.5% to 1.9%. V lost 3 bases and J lost 1; bases outside the gene matches: 5. There are 15 residues in the CDR3. From germline, CDR1 is SGHNT and CDR2 YENEEA. Sequences were obtained from peripheral blood. The gene calls are TRBV11-3 and TRBJ1-1, with 7 bases that match TRBD1. This TCR was recovered from a woman in her thirties or forties who had recovered from COVID-19. The CDR3 sequence: CASSFGNRGNTEAFF. The CDR3 nucleotides are TGTGCCAGCAGCTTCGGGAACAGGGGGAACACTGAAGCTTTCTTT.